These 26 T cell receptor beta chains share one sample of origin, sequenced in a study of regulatory T cells in long-lasting Graves disease. The TCR beta library used iRepertoire HTBI primers with Arm-PCR amplification of CDR3. Each CDR3 protein is one row after TCRdb ran MiXCR on the multiplex PCR reads. The sample has about 370,000 distinct CDR3 sequences, around 15% seen once. Time point denoted: newly diagnosed GD, antithyroid drugs for less than 3 months. There was RNA extracted from PBMCs, and the TCR library was made from it. The sample in question was peripheral blood mononuclear cells (PBMCs), obtained at new diagnosis, from a patient treated with antithyroid drugs. These receptors were obtained from a female donor with Graves disease.

This clonotype was seen at least ten times. The V and J genes are TRBV4-1 and TRBJ2-3, with 10 bases identical to TRBD2. The junction had 6 bases not matched to a gene; V was cut back by 7 bases and J by 2 bases. The germline gives CDR1 MGHRA, CDR2 YSYEKL. This CDR3 region has 15 residues. CDR3 bases: TGCGCCAGCACCCTCGGACTAGCGGTCACAGATACGCAGTATTTT. Translating gives CASTLGLAVTDTQYF.

This clonotype has a count of ten or more. This sequence joins TRBV27 and TRBJ2-7; 7 nucleotides line up with TRBD2. Germline loops: CDR1 MNHEY, CDR2 SMNVEV (reference sequence). Trimming removed 6 bases from V and 5 bases from J; junction bases left unmatched: 4. The CDR3 has 12 amino acids. CDR3 loop: CASSPGGHEQYF. CDR3 nucleotides: TGTGCCAGCAGCCCGGGAGGCCACGAGCAGTACTTC.

This clonotype has at least ten counts. The chain recombines TRBV20-1 with TRBJ2-1; 15 nucleotides align to TRBD2. The CDR3 spans 15 residues. Unmatched junction bases numbered 1, after V lost 3 bases and J lost 4 bases. Germline CDR1 reads DFQATT; CDR2 reads SNEGSKA (reference sequence). The chain's CDR3 is CSASGLAGGYNEQFF. CDR3 bases: TGCAGTGCTAGCGGACTAGCGGGAGGGTACAATGAGCAGTTCTTC.

This clonotype was recorded at least ten times. J is TRBJ2-3 and V is TRBV12-3 or TRBV12-4, with 7 bases lining up with TRBD1. The CDR3 totals 16 residues. With 4 bases clipped from V and 0 bases from J, the junction kept 7 bases outside the gene matches. The CDR3 is CASSSGTASSTDTQYF. CDR3 DNA sequence: TGTGCCAGCAGTTCCGGGACAGCCTCTAGCACAGATACGCAGTATTTT.

This clonotype occurred many times. The V call is TRBV9, the J call TRBJ1-3; maybe TRBD1 (5 bases). V lost 1 base, J lost 4 bases, and 9 bases lay in between. Germline V gives CDR1 SGDLS, CDR2 YYNGEE. The CDR3 is 14 amino acids. CDR3: CASSVRRDGNTIYF. CDR3 bases: TGTGCCAGCAGCGTACGCAGGGACGGAAACACCATATATTTT.

This clonotype was found many times. The V gene is TRBV7-9, the J gene TRBJ2-5; D is perhaps TRBD1 (7 bases). CDR1 is SEHNR, CDR2 FQNEAQ, per germline (reference sequence). Trimming pared 5 bases from V and 0 bases from J, leaving 16 bases between. The CDR3 spans 16 residues. CDR3 loop: CASSPRAGQNQETQYF. The CDR3 bases are TGTGCCAGCAGCCCACGGGCGGGACAGAACCAAGAGACCCAGTACTTC.

This clonotype was observed at least ten times. The V gene is TRBV7-9, the J gene TRBJ2-7; D unresolved. Germline-derived CDR1 and CDR2 are SEHNR and FQNEAQ (reference sequence). V was shortened by 0 bases and J by 2 bases, with 8 bases between the two germline ends. The CDR3 is 14 residues long. The CDR3 sequence: CASSLASTAYEQYF. As DNA, the CDR3 is TGTGCCAGCAGCTTAGCTTCTACAGCCTACGAGCAGTACTTC.

On this clonotype: A much larger clone lies one base from this, so it may be a read error. This chain joins TRBV10-3 and TRBJ2-4, with D perhaps matching TRBD1 (5 bases). The V gene's germline CDR1 is ENHRY and CDR2 SYGVKD. The CDR3 is 13 amino acids. V was clipped by 10 bases and J by 4 bases, with 14 bases between them. CDR3 region: CATGDSPKNIQYF. The CDR3, as DNA: TGTGCCACCGGAGACAGCCCTAAAAACATTCAGTACTTC.

This clonotype was detected ten times or more. The J gene is TRBJ2-1, the V gene TRBV7-2, with TRBD2 identical over 12 bases. This CDR3 region has 17 residues. The junction had 5 bases not matched to a gene; V was cut back by 4 bases and J by 1 base. Germline V gene sequence: CDR1 SGHTA, CDR2 FQGNSA. CDR3: CASSSASGRGSYNEQFF. DNA of the CDR3: TGTGCCAGCAGCTCTGCTAGCGGGAGGGGATCCTACAATGAGCAGTTCTTC.

On this clonotype itself: Since a much larger clone is just one base distant, this may be a read error. This chain joins TRBV12-3 or TRBV12-4 and TRBJ2-1, with D unresolved. CDR3 length: 11 residues. CDR3 protein: CVSSFYNEQFF. CDR3 sequence (DNA): TGTGTCAGCAGTTTCTACAATGAGCAGTTCTTC.

At least ten counts were recorded for this clonotype. J is TRBJ1-5 and V is TRBV2; tentative D call: TRBD1 (6 bases). CDR1 and CDR2 (germline): SNHLY, FYNNEI. The CDR3 length is 18 residues. The V end lost 0 bases, the J end lost 0 bases, and 15 bases lay between the germline ends. The CDR3 loop reads CASSEALRDTYSNQPQHF. DNA for the CDR3: TGTGCCAGCAGTGAAGCGCTTCGGGACACATATAGCAATCAGCCCCAGCATTTT.

Of note for this clonotype: This clone may be a read error of a much larger clone one base away. This rearrangement joins TRBV7-3 to TRBJ1-1; 10 nucleotides match TRBD1. Trimming cost V 5 bases and J 0 bases; bases outside gene matches: 3. The V gene's germline CDR1 is SGHTA and CDR2 FQGTGA. This CDR3 is 15 amino acids long. This CDR3 is CASSRDRGMNTEAFF. CDR3 bases: TGTGCCAGCAGCCGGGACAGGGGAATGAACACTGAAGCTTTCTTT.

In its sample, this clonotype was seen a few times. The chain is built from TRBV5-1 and TRBJ1-2, with D unclear. The CDR3 loop spans 15 amino acids. Germline V gene sequence: CDR1 SGHRS, CDR2 YFSETQ. Trimming removed 3 bases at V and 0 bases at J, with 12 bases between. The CDR3 bases are TGCGCCAGCAGCTCGAACTCCGGGCCTAACTATGGCTACACCTTC. This sequence encodes CASSSNSGPNYGYTF.

The V gene is TRBV19, the J gene TRBJ1-1, with 7 bases that match TRBD1. The germline V gene has CDR1 LNHDA and CDR2 SQIVND (reference sequence). Unmatched junction bases numbered 10, after V lost 6 bases and J lost 3 bases. This CDR3 is built from 15 residues. CDR3 sequence (DNA): TGTGCCAGTAGACGGAGAGACAGGGAGGACACTGAAGCTTTCTTT. It is translated as CASRRRDREDTEAFF.

This clonotype was seen many times. The chain has TRBV5-1 and TRBJ2-5, with D perhaps matching TRBD1 (6 bases). The V and J ends lost 4 bases and 6 bases respectively, with 19 bases between them. The CDR3 is 15 amino acids. Germline CDR1 reads SGHRS; CDR2 reads YFSETQ. The CDR3 loop is CASSRGQPTEQTQYF. The CDR3 DNA sequence: TGCGCCAGCAGCCGCGGACAGCCGACTGAGCAGACCCAGTACTTC.

This clonotype showed up just once. The V call is TRBV28, the J call TRBJ2-5; TRBD1 matches at 11 bases. This CDR3 region has 16 residues. In germline, CDR1 is MDHEN, CDR2 SYDVKM. Germline trimming cut 4 bases from V and 4 bases from J; bases unmatched to any gene: 8. The DNA for the CDR3 is TGTGCCAGCAGTTCCCCCGGGACAGGGGGTATAGAGACCCAGTACTTC. Encoded protein: CASSSPGTGGIETQYF.

This clonotype has more than one count but fewer than ten. The CDR3 here is CASSQIHLGQGTTGELFF. CDR3 in DNA: TGTGCCAGCAGCCAAATCCACCTTGGACAGGGGACCACCGGGGAGCTGTTTTTT. The chain combines TRBV3-1 with TRBJ2-2, with 9 positions matching TRBD1. The CDR3 covers 18 residues. The V gene end was trimmed by 2 bases and the J gene end by 4 bases; junction bases not matched to a gene: 11. CDR1 and CDR2 (germline): LGHDT, YNNKEL (reference sequence).

This clonotype was observed at least ten times. The chain carries TRBV10-3 and TRBJ1-1; D is perhaps TRBD1 (6 bases). The CDR3 is made up of 13 amino acids. Looked up from germline, CDR1 is ENHRY and CDR2 is SYGVKD. Trimming took off 7 bases at V and 4 bases at J, with 13 bases between the two ends. CDR3 protein: CAITPTGGTEAFF. The CDR3 nucleotides are TGTGCCATCACCCCGACAGGAGGCACTGAAGCTTTCTTT.

This clonotype occurred many times. One end of the junction fails to match germline, which may point to a read error. J is TRBJ2-1 and V is TRBV7-9, with 11 bases matching TRBD2. Germline V gene sequence: CDR1 SEHNR, CDR2 FQNEAQ (reference sequence). The CDR3 runs to 16 residues. The CDR3 here is CASSLTSGSDVDERFF. The DNA for the CDR3 is TGTGCCAGCAGCCTAACTAGCGGGAGTGATGTAGATGAGCGGTTCTTC. Together with reference TRBV7-9 and TRBJ2-1, the CDR3 gives the full variable domain: DTGVSQNPRHKITKRGQNVTFRCDPISEHNRLYWYRQTLGQGPEFLTYFQNEAQLEKSRLLSDRFSAERPKGSFSTLEIQRTEQGDSAMYLCASSLTSGSDVDERFFGPGTRLTVL.

The chain recombines TRBV27 with TRBJ2-3; possible D gene TRBD1, 5 bases. V shed 4 bases and J shed 8 bases, with 13 bases lying between them. From germline, CDR1 is MNHEY and CDR2 SMNVEV (reference sequence). The CDR3 spans 13 residues. CDR3 sequence reads: CASSYQGYGTQYF. The CDR3 DNA reads as TGTGCCAGCAGTTACCAGGGTTATGGTACGCAGTATTTT.

This clonotype was recorded many times. This chain links TRBV12-3 or TRBV12-4 with TRBJ2-1; TRBD2 matches at 10 bases. This CDR3 is 15 amino acids long. V dropped 4 bases and J dropped 8; count of bases not matched to a gene: 8. The chain's CDR3 is CASSYEREGWDEQFF. The CDR3, as DNA: TGTGCCAGCAGTTACGAGCGGGAGGGTTGGGATGAGCAGTTCTTC.

This chain connects TRBV15 to TRBJ1-6; D is uncertain. Germline V gives CDR1 LNHNV, CDR2 YYDKDF (reference sequence). V gave up 0 bases and J gave up 14 bases, with 8 bases separating them. This CDR3 spans 12 amino acids. The CDR3 protein is CATSRDEITLHF. DNA of the CDR3: TGTGCCACCAGCAGAGACGAGATAACCCTCCACTTT. The full variable domain, with the rest looked up from reference TRBV15 and TRBJ1-6, is DAMVIQNPRYQVTQFGKPVTLSCSQTLNHNVMYWYQQKSSQAPKLLFHYYDKDFNNEADTPDNFQSRRPNTSFCFLDIRSPGLGDTAMYLCATSRDEITLHFGNGTRLTVT.

On this clonotype itself: At one boundary the junction diverges from the germline segment, which might be a read error. The chain recombines TRBV4-1 with TRBJ2-1; D not certain. Per the germline V gene, CDR1 is MGHRA and CDR2 is YSYEKL. The CDR3 has 15 amino acids. The CDR3 loop is CARSQERRNYNEQFF. The DNA for the CDR3 is TGCGCCAGAAGCCAAGAAAGGCGGAACTACAATGAGCAGTTCTTC.

The sample holds a few counts of this clonotype. The chain employs TRBV18 and TRBJ1-1, with 8 bases aligning to TRBD1. Trimming removed 2 bases from V and 5 bases from J; junction bases left unmatched: 4. Germline V CDR1 and CDR2: KGHSH, LQKENI. This CDR3 has 14 residues. The CDR3 coding sequence is TGTGCCAGCTCACCAGCAGGGGGCCGGACTGAAGCTTTCTTT. Translated: CASSPAGGRTEAFF.

This clonotype was found many times. The CDR3: CASSEYYVGTSGRRSYEQYF. CDR3 coding DNA: TGTGCCAGCAGTGAATATTATGTGGGTACTAGCGGGAGGCGCTCCTACGAGCAGTACTTC. The rearrangement links TRBV25-1 to TRBJ2-7, with TRBD2 identical over 12 bases. The V gene's germline CDR1 is MGHDK and CDR2 SYGVNS. V trimming: 0 bases; J trimming: 0 bases; junction bases outside the gene matches: 12. CDR3 length: 20 residues.

The chain couples TRBV14 to TRBJ1-2; D perhaps matches TRBD1 (5 bases). Germline V gene sequence: CDR1 SGHDN, CDR2 FVKESK. The length of the CDR3 is 13 residues. With 0 bases removed from V and 6 bases from J, the gap between germline ends came to 8 bases. For the CDR3, the DNA is TGTGCCAGCAGCCAAGATAAGGACAATGGCTACACCTTC. It is translated as CASSQDKDNGYTF.